The 19 T cell receptor beta chains presented below share a single source sample, sequenced in a study of post-analysis software for immune sequencing data. General study results and limits: A few TRBV segments (TRBV5-6, TRBV5-1 and TRBV20-1 among them) occurred more frequently in patients than in controls.

The library was made from cDNA and included unique molecular identifiers. Each CDR3 protein is one row after TCRdb ran MiXCR on the PCR reads. Seen here are hundreds of thousands of distinct CDR3 sequences, roughly half observed once, and the top ten hold over 4%. Antigens for these TCRs are unknown. Sequenced: blood. These receptors all stem from a girl under 18 with multiple sclerosis.

This clonotype was recorded only once. The chain has TRBV20-1 and TRBJ1-2; D gene uncertain. The CDR3 sequence is 13 residues long. Trimming cost V 8 bases and J 4 bases, with 17 bases left between them. Germline-derived CDR1 and CDR2 are DFQATT and SNEGSKA (reference sequence). CDR3 amino acids: CSSSPAGSYGYTF. The CDR3, as DNA: TGCAGTTCTTCCCCCGCCGGAAGCTATGGCTACACCTTC.

This clonotype was seen only a few times. V is TRBV3-1 and J is TRBJ2-3; D is possibly TRBD2 (5 bases). Germline assignment: CDR1 LGHDT and CDR2 YNNKEL (reference sequence). Trimming cost V 1 base and J 3 bases, with 17 bases left between them. This CDR3 has 17 amino acids. CDR3 sequence: CASSQGVFAGATDTQYF. The CDR3 nucleotides are TGTGCCAGCAGCCAAGGGGTTTTCGCGGGTGCTACAGATACGCAGTATTTT.

This rearrangement joins TRBV15 to TRBJ2-7, with a possible D match to TRBD2 (5 bases). CDR3 length equals 15 residues. V was cut by 1 base and J by 0 bases, with 10 bases left in between. Germline V gene sequence: CDR1 LNHNV, CDR2 YYDKDF (reference sequence). CDR3 sequence (DNA): TGTGCCACCAGCAGAGTCGGGATCAGCTCCTACGAGCAGTACTTC. Amino acid sequence: CATSRVGISSYEQYF. The whole variable domain, remainder taken from reference TRBV15 and TRBJ2-7, is DAMVIQNPRYQVTQFGKPVTLSCSQTLNHNVMYWYQQKSSQAPKLLFHYYDKDFNNEADTPDNFQSRRPNTSFCFLDIRSPGLGDTAMYLCATSRVGISSYEQYFGPGTRLTVT.

V is TRBV11-2 and J is TRBJ2-5; D tentatively reads TRBD1 or TRBD2 (5 bases each). CDR1 SGHAT and CDR2 FQNNGV come from the germline V gene. This CDR3 is 15 amino acids long. Trimming removed 2 bases from V and 5 bases from J, with 15 bases in between. CDR3 nucleotide sequence: TGTGCCAGCAGCTTATCGGGGCTCGGTAGGGAGACCCAGTACTTC. Residues: CASSLSGLGRETQYF. The variable domain in full, with the rest retrieved from reference TRBV11-2 and TRBJ2-5, is EAGVAQSPRYKIIEKRQSVAFWCNPISGHATLYWYQQILGQGPKLLIQFQNNGVVDDSQLPKDRFSAERLKGVDSTLKIQPAKLEDSAVYLCASSLSGLGRETQYFGPGTRLLVL.

This chain links TRBV7-6 with TRBJ2-4; 10 bases line up with TRBD1. Judging by the DNA end, TRBJ2-7 fits better; the J call may be wrong. Looked up from germline, CDR1 is SGHVS and CDR2 is FNYEAQ. The CDR3 is 16 amino acids. The CDR3 spells CASSLGGQGVTYEQYF. CDR3 in DNA: TGTGCCAGCAGCTTAGGTGGACAGGGGGTTACCTACGAGCAGTACTTC.

The chain employs TRBV9 and TRBJ2-7, with D perhaps TRBD1 or TRBD2 (6 bases each). In germline, CDR1 is SGDLS, CDR2 YYNGEE. The CDR3 runs 15 residues. V was pared by 5 bases and J by 0 bases, with 15 bases between. Here the CDR3 reads CASSVGAGSSYEQYF. The CDR3 region has the DNA TGTGCCAGCAGTGTGGGGGCGGGAAGCTCCTACGAGCAGTACTTC.

J is TRBJ2-7 and V is TRBV5-1; D might be TRBD1 (5 bases). V gave up 0 bases and J gave up 1 base, with 11 bases separating them. Germline CDR1 SGHRS, CDR2 YFSETQ. The CDR3 runs to 15 residues. CDR3 sequence: CASSLVSQGSYEQYF. The CDR3 DNA follows: TGCGCCAGCAGCTTGGTTTCCCAGGGATCCTACGAGCAGTACTTC.

The chain combines TRBV12-3 or TRBV12-4 with TRBJ2-7, with 10 bases fitting TRBD1. This CDR3 has 14 residues. V was pared by 6 bases and J by 5 bases, with 7 bases of the junction left unmatched. This CDR3 is CASSSGQGFHEQYF. The CDR3 region has the DNA TGTGCCAGCAGCTCGGGACAGGGGTTCCACGAGCAGTACTTC.

J is TRBJ2-3 and V is TRBV7-2; D might be TRBD1 (6 bases). V shed 5 bases and J shed 1 base, with 16 bases lying between them. Germline loops: CDR1 SGHTA, CDR2 FQGNSA. The CDR3 spans 16 residues. The DNA for the CDR3 is TGTGCCAGCAGCCCACAGGGCGGTCGAGGCACAGATACGCAGTATTTT. This gives the protein CASSPQGGRGTDTQYF.

This chain uses TRBV29-1 with TRBJ2-5; D may be TRBD1 or TRBD2 (5 bases each). The V gene lost 1 base and the J gene lost 4 bases, with 13 bases spanning the gap. CDR1 is SQVTM and CDR2 is ANQGSEA in the germline V gene. This CDR3 is built from 14 residues. CDR3 nucleotide sequence: TGCAGCGTTGAAGTCCTTGGGGGACCAGAGACCCAGTACTTC. Protein sequence: CSVEVLGGPETQYF. Drawing the rest from reference TRBV29-1 and TRBJ2-5, the complete variable domain is SAVISQKPSRDICQRGTSLTIQCQVDSQVTMMFWYRQQPGQSLTLIATANQGSEATYESGFVIDKFPISRPNLTFSTLTVSNMSPEDSSIYLCSVEVLGGPETQYFGPGTRLLVL.

A single count supports this clonotype. The V gene is TRBV7-3, the J gene TRBJ2-1; TRBD2 matches 11 bases. This CDR3 is built from 16 residues. V trimming: 5 bases; J trimming: 5 bases; junction bases outside the gene matches: 8. Germline CDR1 SGHTA, CDR2 FQGTGA. Here the CDR3 reads CASSLIAGGNHNEQFF. The CDR3 nucleotides read TGTGCCAGCAGCCTTATAGCGGGAGGGAACCACAATGAGCAGTTCTTC.

This clonotype appeared a single time. The chain recombines TRBV20-1 with TRBJ2-2; D might be TRBD1 or TRBD2, each matching 5 bases. CDR3 length: 14 residues. Germline V gene data show CDR1 as DFQATT and CDR2 as SNEGSKA (reference sequence). V was pared by 1 base and J by 4 bases, with 10 bases between. The CDR3 spells CSARVTGPTGELFF. The CDR3 DNA follows: TGCAGTGCTAGAGTAACGGGGCCCACCGGGGAGCTGTTTTTT.

V and J are TRBV7-3 and TRBJ2-6; 7 bases map to TRBD1. V lost 5 bases to trimming and J lost 2 bases; unmatched junction nucleotides: 9. The CDR3 runs to 17 residues. CDR1 is SGHTA, CDR2 FQGTGA, per germline. The CDR3 spells CASSLGGAPAGANVLTF. DNA for the CDR3: TGTGCCAGCAGCCTAGGGGGCGCCCCGGCTGGGGCCAACGTCCTGACTTTC.

This rearrangement joins TRBV6-1 to TRBJ1-1; TRBD1 is a possible D gene (5 bases). The V end lost 6 bases, the J end lost 6 bases, and 14 bases lay between the germline ends. Germline V gene lookup returns CDR1 MNHNS and CDR2 SASEGT. The CDR3 has 13 residues. Written as DNA, the CDR3 is TGTGCCAGCAGCCCCCCGGGACCTCCTGAAGCTTTCTTT. This codes for CASSPPGPPEAFF.

This chain uses TRBV5-1 with TRBJ2-1; TRBD2 is a possible D gene (6 bases). The CDR3 consists of 16 residues. With 2 bases removed from V and 0 bases from J, the gap between germline ends came to 12 bases. The V gene's germline CDR1 is SGHRS and CDR2 YFSETQ. As DNA, the CDR3 is TGCGCCAGCAGCTTTGATGCGGGGTACTCCTACAATGAGCAGTTCTTC. Residues: CASSFDAGYSYNEQFF. Supplemented by reference TRBV5-1 and TRBJ2-1, the full variable domain reads KAGVTQTPRYLIKTRGQQVTLSCSPISGHRSVSWYQQTPGQGLQFLFEYFSETQRNKGNFPGRFSGRQFSNSRSEMNVSTLELGDSALYLCASSFDAGYSYNEQFFGPGTRLTVL.

This clonotype occurred a few times. The rearrangement joins TRBV29-1 to TRBJ1-1; D is undetermined. The CDR3 contains 12 residues. Deletions cut 5 bases from V and 1 base from J, with 8 bases between. Germline CDR1 SQVTM, CDR2 ANQGSEA. As DNA, the CDR3 is TGCAGCGTTTCTGTAAAGAACACTGAAGCTTTCTTT. This gives the protein CSVSVKNTEAFF. Supplemented by reference TRBV29-1 and TRBJ1-1, the full variable domain reads SAVISQKPSRDICQRGTSLTIQCQVDSQVTMMFWYRQQPGQSLTLIATANQGSEATYESGFVIDKFPISRPNLTFSTLTVSNMSPEDSSIYLCSVSVKNTEAFFGQGTRLTVV.

The gene calls are TRBV7-9 and TRBJ2-7, with D maybe TRBD2 (5 bases). The CDR3 has 16 residues. In germline, CDR1 is SEHNR, CDR2 FQNEAQ (reference sequence). The V and J ends lost 0 bases and 3 bases respectively, with 15 bases between them. The CDR3 spells CASSLATGGQLYEQYF. The CDR3 region has the DNA TGTGCCAGCAGCTTAGCAACGGGCGGGCAACTCTACGAGCAGTACTTC.

A remark on this clonotype: A much larger clone is a single base away; this may be a read error. The chain combines TRBV5-1 with TRBJ1-2; D unclear. Germline values: CDR1 SGHRS, CDR2 YFSETQ. V was clipped by 3 bases and J by 6 bases, with 15 bases between them. The CDR3 contains 14 residues. In DNA, the CDR3 is TGCGCCAGCAGCTGGGAGAGGGCGCTGGATGGCTACACCTTC. It codes for CASSWERALDGYTF.

The chain is built from TRBV5-1 and TRBJ2-3, with TRBD2 matching 9 bases. Germline CDR1 is SGHRS and CDR2 is YFSETQ. The CDR3 has 15 amino acids. With 4 bases clipped from V and 3 bases from J, the junction kept 6 bases outside the gene matches. The DNA of the CDR3 is TGCGCCAGCAGCCAGGTTCTAGCGGGGACAGATACGCAGTATTTT. Translated, it gives CASSQVLAGTDTQYF.